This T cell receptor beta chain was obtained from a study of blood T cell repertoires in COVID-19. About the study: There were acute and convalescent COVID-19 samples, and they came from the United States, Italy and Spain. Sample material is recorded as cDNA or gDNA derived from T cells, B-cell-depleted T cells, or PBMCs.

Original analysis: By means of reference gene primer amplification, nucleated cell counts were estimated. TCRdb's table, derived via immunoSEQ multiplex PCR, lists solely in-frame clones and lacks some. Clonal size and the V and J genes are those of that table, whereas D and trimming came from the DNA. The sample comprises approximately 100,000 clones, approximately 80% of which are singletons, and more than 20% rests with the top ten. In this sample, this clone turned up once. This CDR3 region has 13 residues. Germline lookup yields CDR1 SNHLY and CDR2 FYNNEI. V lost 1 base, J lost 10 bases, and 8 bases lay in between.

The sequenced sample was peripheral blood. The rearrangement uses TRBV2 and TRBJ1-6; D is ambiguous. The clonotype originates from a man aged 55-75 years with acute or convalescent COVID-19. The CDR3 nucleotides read TGTGCCAGCAGTGAAGGTCCGCTATCACCCCTCCACTTT. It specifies CASSEGPLSPLHF.